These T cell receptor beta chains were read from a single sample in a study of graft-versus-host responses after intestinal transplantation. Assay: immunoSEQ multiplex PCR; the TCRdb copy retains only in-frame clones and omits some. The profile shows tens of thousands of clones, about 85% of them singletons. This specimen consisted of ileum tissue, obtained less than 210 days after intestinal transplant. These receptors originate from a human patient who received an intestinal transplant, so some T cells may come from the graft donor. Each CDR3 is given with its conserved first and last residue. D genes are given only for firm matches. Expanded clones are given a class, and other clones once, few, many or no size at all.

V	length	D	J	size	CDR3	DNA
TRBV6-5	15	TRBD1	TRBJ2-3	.	CASSLLTGGTDTQYF	TGTGCCAGCAGTCTCCTAACAGGGGGTACAGATACGCAGTATTTT
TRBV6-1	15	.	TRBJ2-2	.	CASSESGLGPGELFF	TGTGCCAGCAGTGAATCTGGGTTGGGGCCCGGGGAGCTGTTTTTT
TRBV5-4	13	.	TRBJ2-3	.	CASSLDGADTQYF	TGTGCCAGCAGCTTGGACGGGGCAGATACGCAGTATTTT
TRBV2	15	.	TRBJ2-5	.	CASSETGWRSETQYF	TGTGCCAGCAGTGAAACCGGATGGAGATCAGAGACCCAGTACTTC
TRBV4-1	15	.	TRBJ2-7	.	CASSQTSVGAYEQYF	TGCGCCAGCAGCCAAACCAGCGTGGGTGCCTACGAGCAGTACTTC
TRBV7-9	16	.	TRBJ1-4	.	CASSLGTTGRNEKLFF	TGTGCCAGCAGCTTAGGCACGACCGGACGGAATGAAAAACTGTTTTTT
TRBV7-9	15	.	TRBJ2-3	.	CASTEKGYGTDTQYF	TGTGCCAGCACCGAGAAGGGGTACGGCACAGATACGCAGTATTTT
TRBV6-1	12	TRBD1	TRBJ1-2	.	CASTPGGYGYTF	TGTGCCAGCACCCCAGGGGGGTATGGCTACACCTTC
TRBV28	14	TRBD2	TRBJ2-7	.	CASSGLAGVSEQYF	TGTGCCAGCAGTGGACTAGCGGGAGTAAGCGAGCAGTACTTC
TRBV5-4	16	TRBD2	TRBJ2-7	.	CASSLPGAGGAYEQYF	TGTGCCAGCAGCTTGCCAGGAGCGGGGGGGGCCTACGAGCAGTACTTC
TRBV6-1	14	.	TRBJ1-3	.	CASSPGFSGNTIYF	TGTGCCAGCAGTCCAGGGTTCTCTGGAAACACCATATATTTT
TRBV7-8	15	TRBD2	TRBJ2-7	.	CASSSGTSGPYEQYF	TGTGCCAGCAGCTCTGGGACTAGCGGACCCTACGAGCAGTACTTC
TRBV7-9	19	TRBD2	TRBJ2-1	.	CASSLVGARTSGMNNEQFF	TGTGCCAGCAGCTTAGTGGGGGCGCGGACTAGCGGGATGAACAATGAGCAGTTCTTC
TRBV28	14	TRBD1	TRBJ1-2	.	CASTQATGVYGYTF	TGTGCCAGCACCCAAGCGACAGGGGTCTATGGTTACACCTTC
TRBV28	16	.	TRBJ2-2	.	CASSFYLGQTTGELFF	TGTGCCAGCAGTTTTTACCTCGGACAGACCACCGGGGAGCTGTTTTTT
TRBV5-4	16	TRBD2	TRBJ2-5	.	CASSLYLAGYQETQYF	TGTGCCAGCAGCTTGTATCTAGCGGGGTACCAAGAGACCCAGTACTTC
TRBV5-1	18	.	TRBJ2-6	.	CASSNSPFPRAGANVLTF	TGCGCCAGCTCGAACTCCCCCTTTCCCAGGGCTGGGGCCAACGTCCTGACTTTC
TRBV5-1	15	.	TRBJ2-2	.	CASSLVGGSTGELFF	TGCGCCAGCAGCTTGGTAGGGGGTAGCACCGGGGAGCTGTTTTTT
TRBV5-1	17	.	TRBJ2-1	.	CASSQDLSGGRWNEQFF	TGCGCCAGCAGCCAGGACCTCTCGGGGGGCAGGTGGAATGAGCAGTTCTTC
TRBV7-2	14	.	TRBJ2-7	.	CASSFSHGPYEQYF	TGTGCCAGCAGCTTCTCGCACGGACCCTACGAGCAGTACTTC
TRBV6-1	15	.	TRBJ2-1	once	CASSELRQSRNEQFF	TGTGCCAGCAGTGAACTGAGACAGAGTAGGAATGAGCAGTTCTTC
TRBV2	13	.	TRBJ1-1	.	CARGRAMNTEAFF	TGTGCCAGGGGGCGGGCCATGAACACTGAAGCTTTCTTT
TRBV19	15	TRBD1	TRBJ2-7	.	CASKVTGTGLYEQYF	TGTGCCAGTAAAGTCACCGGGACAGGTCTCTACGAGCAGTACTTC
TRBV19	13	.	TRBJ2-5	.	CASSKRFQETQYF	TGTGCCAGTAGTAAGAGGTTCCAAGAGACCCAGTACTTC
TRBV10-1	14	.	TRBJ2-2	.	CASTVGGLSGELFF	TGCGCCAGCACCGTGGGGGGGCTCTCCGGGGAGCTGTTTTTT
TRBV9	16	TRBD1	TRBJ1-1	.	CASTDPGTGVNTEAFF	TGTGCCAGCACCGACCCTGGGACAGGGGTCAACACTGAAGCTTTCTTT
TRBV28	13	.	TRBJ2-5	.	CASSLGGRETQYF	TGTGCCAGCTCGCTGGGGGGGCGGGAGACCCAGTACTTC
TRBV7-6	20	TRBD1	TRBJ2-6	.	CASSLKGRGRSFLGANVLTF	TGTGCCAGCAGCTTAAAGGGCAGGGGGCGCTCATTTCTGGGGGCCAACGTCCTGACTTTC
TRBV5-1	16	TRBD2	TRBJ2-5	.	CASSPTERGGRETQYF	TGCGCCAGCAGCCCAACGGAGCGGGGGGGCCGGGAGACCCAGTACTTC
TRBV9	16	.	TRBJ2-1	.	CATGKEEISSYNEQFF	TGTGCCACTGGGAAAGAGGAAATTAGCTCCTACAATGAGCAGTTCTTC